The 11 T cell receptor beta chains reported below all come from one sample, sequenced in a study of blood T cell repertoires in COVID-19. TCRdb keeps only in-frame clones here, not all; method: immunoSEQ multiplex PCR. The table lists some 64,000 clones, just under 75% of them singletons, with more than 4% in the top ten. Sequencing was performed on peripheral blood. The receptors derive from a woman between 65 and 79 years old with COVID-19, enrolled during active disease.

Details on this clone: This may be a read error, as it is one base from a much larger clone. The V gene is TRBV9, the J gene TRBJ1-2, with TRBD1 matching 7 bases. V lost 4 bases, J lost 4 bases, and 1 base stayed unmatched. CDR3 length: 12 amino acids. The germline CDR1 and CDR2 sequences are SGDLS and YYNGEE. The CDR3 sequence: CASSRDSYGYTF. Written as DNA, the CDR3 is TGTGCCAGCAGCCGGGACAGCTATGGCTACACCTTC.

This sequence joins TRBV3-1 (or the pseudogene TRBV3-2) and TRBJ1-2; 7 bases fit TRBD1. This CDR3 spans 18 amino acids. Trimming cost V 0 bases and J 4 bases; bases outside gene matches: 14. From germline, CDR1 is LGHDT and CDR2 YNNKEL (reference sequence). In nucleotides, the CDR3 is TGTGCCAGCAGCCAAGAGGGTAGGACAGGAGCCGCCCGCTATGGCTACACCTTC. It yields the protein CASSQEGRTGAARYGYTF.

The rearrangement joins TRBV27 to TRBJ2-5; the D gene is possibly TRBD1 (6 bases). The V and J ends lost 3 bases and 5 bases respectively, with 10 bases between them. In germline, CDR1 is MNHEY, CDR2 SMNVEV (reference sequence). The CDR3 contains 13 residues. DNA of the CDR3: TGTGCCAGCAGTTTCGGACAGTTCGAGACCCAGTACTTC. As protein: CASSFGQFETQYF.

CDR3 DNA sequence: TGTGCCAGCAGCCATACAGCCTTATCCTACGAGCAGTACTTC. Amino acids: CASSHTALSYEQYF. The chain uses TRBV3-1 (or the pseudogene TRBV3-2) and TRBJ2-7, with D unresolved. V gave up 3 bases and J gave up 1 base, with 10 bases separating them. This CDR3 spans 14 amino acids. The germline CDR1 and CDR2 sequences are LGHDT and YNNKEL (reference sequence).

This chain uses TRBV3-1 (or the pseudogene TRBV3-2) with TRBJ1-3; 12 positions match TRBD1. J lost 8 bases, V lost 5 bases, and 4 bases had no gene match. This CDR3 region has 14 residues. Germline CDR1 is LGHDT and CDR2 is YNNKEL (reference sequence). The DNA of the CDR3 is TGTGCCAGCAGCTCCCGGGACAGGGGGCACACCATATATTTT. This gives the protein CASSSRDRGHTIYF.

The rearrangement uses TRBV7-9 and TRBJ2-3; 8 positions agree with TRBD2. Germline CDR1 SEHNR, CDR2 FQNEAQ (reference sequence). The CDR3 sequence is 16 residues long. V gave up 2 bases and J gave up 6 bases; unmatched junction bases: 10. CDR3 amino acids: CASSLRVGLASDTQYF. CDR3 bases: TGTGCCAGCAGCTTAAGGGTAGGACTAGCCTCGGATACGCAGTATTTT.

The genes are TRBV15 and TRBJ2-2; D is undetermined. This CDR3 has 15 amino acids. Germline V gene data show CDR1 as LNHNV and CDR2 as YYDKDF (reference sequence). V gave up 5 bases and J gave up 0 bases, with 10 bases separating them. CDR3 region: CATSRGPSNTGELFF. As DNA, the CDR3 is TGTGCCACCAGCCGTGGCCCTTCGAACACCGGGGAGCTGTTTTTT.

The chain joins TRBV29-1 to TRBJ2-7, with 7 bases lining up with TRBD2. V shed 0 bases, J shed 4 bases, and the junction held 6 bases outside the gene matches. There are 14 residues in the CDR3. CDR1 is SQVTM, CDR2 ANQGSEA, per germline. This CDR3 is CSVEEGRGAYEQYF. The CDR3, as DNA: TGCAGCGTTGAAGAAGGGAGGGGCGCTTACGAGCAGTACTTC.

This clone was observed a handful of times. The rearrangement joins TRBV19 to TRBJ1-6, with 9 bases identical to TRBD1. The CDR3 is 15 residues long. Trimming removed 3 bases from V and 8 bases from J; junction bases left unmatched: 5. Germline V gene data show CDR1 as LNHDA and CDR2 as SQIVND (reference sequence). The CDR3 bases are TGTGCCAGTAGTATTTCAGACAGGGGGTATTCACCCCTCCACTTT. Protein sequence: CASSISDRGYSPLHF. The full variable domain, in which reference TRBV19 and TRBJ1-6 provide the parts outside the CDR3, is DGGITQSPKYLFRKEGQNVTLSCEQNLNHDAMYWYRQDPGQGLRLIYYSQIVNDFQKGDIAEGYSVSREKKESFPLTVTSAQKNPTAFYLCASSISDRGYSPLHFGNGTRLTVT.

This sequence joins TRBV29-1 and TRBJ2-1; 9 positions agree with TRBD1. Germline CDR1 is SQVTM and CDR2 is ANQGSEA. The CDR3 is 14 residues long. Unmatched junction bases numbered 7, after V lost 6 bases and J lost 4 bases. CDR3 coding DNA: TGCAGCGTGGGACAGGGACTGGAGTACAATGAGCAGTTCTTC. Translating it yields CSVGQGLEYNEQFF.

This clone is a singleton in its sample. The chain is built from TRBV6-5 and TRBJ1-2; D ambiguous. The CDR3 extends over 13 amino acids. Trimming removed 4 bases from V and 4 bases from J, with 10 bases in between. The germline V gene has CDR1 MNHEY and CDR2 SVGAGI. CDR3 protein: CASSLGIGYGYTF. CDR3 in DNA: TGTGCCAGCAGTTTGGGCATCGGCTATGGCTACACCTTC.